A selection of T cell receptor beta chains follows, all from one sample in a study of neurological immune-mediated disorders. Each CDR3 protein gets one entry after TCRdb re-called the 5' RACE reads with MiXCR. The repertoire holds around 100,000 distinct CDR3 sequences, with 11% as singletons. Sequenced material: PBMCs. Receptors were obtained from a female donor with HTLV-1-associated myelopathy (HAM/TSP). The CDR3 runs from the conserved cysteine through the conserved F or W. A D gene is named only where the DNA matches it firmly. Rows may omit the clone size; those that give it use once, few, many or a size class.

j_gene | v_gene | d_gene | abundance | CDR3nt | CDR3aa
TRBJ2-7 | TRBV5-1 | - | many | TGCGCCAGCAGCTTGGACGGTTACGAGCAGTACTTC | CASSLDGYEQYF
TRBJ1-5 | TRBV6-6 | - | many | TGTGCCAGCATTCGGGACCTGGGCAATCAGCCCCAGCATTTT | CASIRDLGNQPQHF
TRBJ2-3 | TRBV5-1 | - | many | TGCGCCAGCAGCTTGGAGGGACGCTCAGATACGCAGTATTTT | CASSLEGRSDTQYF
TRBJ1-1 | TRBV5-6 | - | few | TGTGCCAGCAGCTTGGCCTGGGGGGTGACTGAAGCTTTCTTT | CASSLAWGVTEAFF
TRBJ1-1 | TRBV18 | - | many | TGTGCCAGCTCACCAGGAGGGGACACTGAAGCTTTCTTT | CASSPGGDTEAFF
TRBJ2-7 | TRBV5-1 | - | many | TGCGCCAGCAGCCAGGACAGCGTTATCTACGAGCAGTACTTC | CASSQDSVIYEQYF
TRBJ2-2 | TRBV29-1 | - | once | TGCAGCGTTGACCCCGGGGGAGGTAACACCGGGGAGCTGTTTTTT | CSVDPGGGNTGELFF
TRBJ2-7 | TRBV27 | - | many | TGTGCCAGCAGTTACCTAGGATCCAGCTACGAGCAGTACTTC | CASSYLGSSYEQYF
TRBJ1-1 | TRBV29-1 | - | - | TGCAGCGGGTCGGGGGGTTCCACTGAAGCTTTCTTT | CSGSGGSTEAFF
TRBJ2-6 | TRBV5-1 | TRBD1 | many | TGCGCCAGCAGCCGCGGGGACAGGAGCTCTGGGGCCAACGTCCTGACTTTC | CASSRGDRSSGANVLTF
TRBJ1-1 | TRBV19 | - | many | TGTGCCAGTAGTATCGGCTTCCAGAACACTGAAGCTTTCTTT | CASSIGFQNTEAFF
TRBJ2-5 | TRBV28 | TRBD2 | many | TGTGCCAGCAGTCCCAGCTCGGGGCGGGGGAAAGAGACCCAGTACTTC | CASSPSSGRGKETQYF
TRBJ2-2 | TRBV20-1 | TRBD1 | many | TGCAGTGCCGCGAGGGGACAGGCGAACACCGGGGAGCTGTTTTTT | CSAARGQANTGELFF
TRBJ1-5 | TRBV21-1 | - | - | TGTGCCAGCAGCAAAGTGCGGGGTGCCCAGGGGATAATTCATCCCCAGCATTTT | CASSKVRGAQGIIHPQHF
TRBJ2-7 | TRBV28 | TRBD1 | many | TGTGCCAGCAGTTCCCGGGACAGGTTATACGAGCAGTACTTC | CASSSRDRLYEQYF
TRBJ1-5 | TRBV12-3/TRBV12-4 | - | many | TGTGCCAGCAGTCCTGCCCCGGGGTCGGCCCAGCCCCAGCATTTT | CASSPAPGSAQPQHF
TRBJ2-1 | TRBV5-1 | - | many | TGCGCCAGCAGCGTTGATGGGAATGAGCAGTTCTTC | CASSVDGNEQFF
TRBJ1-1 | TRBV5-1 | - | many | TGCGCCAGCAGCAGGAACATGAACACTGAAGCTTTCTTT | CASSRNMNTEAFF
TRBJ1-5 | TRBV20-1 | - | many | TGCAGTGCTACAAAGGGGAATGGCAATCAGCCCCAGCATTTT | CSATKGNGNQPQHF
TRBJ2-2 | TRBV20-1 | TRBD2 | - | TGCAGTGCTAAGCTAGCGGGGGGGTACACCGGGGAGCTGTTTTTT | CSAKLAGGYTGELFF
TRBJ2-7 | TRBV5-1 | TRBD1 | many | TGCGCCAGCAGCGCAGGGACAGGGGGAGCGCACGAGCAGTACTTC | CASSAGTGGAHEQYF
TRBJ1-4 | TRBV20-1 | TRBD1 | many | TGCAGTGCTAGAGCGGGACAGGGTTCTGAAAAACTGTTTTTT | CSARAGQGSEKLFF
TRBJ1-1 | TRBV5-1 | TRBD1 | - | TGCGCCAGCGGACAGGGGGCTATAACTGAAGCTTTCTTT | CASGQGAITEAFF
TRBJ1-5 | TRBV4-1 | TRBD1 | many | TGCGCCAGCAGCCAGCCGGACAGGGGAGAGGGTCAGCCCCAGCATTTT | CASSQPDRGEGQPQHF
TRBJ1-2 | TRBV12-3/TRBV12-4 | - | many | TGTGCCAGCAGTTTTGGGGGGTGGGACTATGGCTACACCTTC | CASSFGGWDYGYTF
TRBJ2-5 | TRBV7-7 | TRBD2 | many | TGTGCCAGCAGCTTAACTAGCGGGGCTCAAGAGACCCAGTACTTC | CASSLTSGAQETQYF
TRBJ2-3 | TRBV20-1 | - | many | TGCAGTGCTAGACCCTATAGCACAGATACGCAGTATTTT | CSARPYSTDTQYF
TRBJ2-1 | TRBV20-1 | TRBD2 | few | TGCAGTGCTACTGGGACTAGCGGGGGGTTTATTGAGCAGTTCTTC | CSATGTSGGFIEQFF
TRBJ2-5 | TRBV7-6 | - | few | TGTGCCAGCAGCATCCGGGACGGAGAGACCCAGTACTTC | CASSIRDGETQYF
TRBJ2-1 | TRBV28 | - | many | TGTGCCAGTGACAGGTTAGGACCCTACAATGAGCAGTTCTTC | CASDRLGPYNEQFF
TRBJ2-3 | TRBV2 | TRBD2 | many | TGTGCCAGCGCCTTCCTAGCGGGGGGGACAGATACGCAGTATTTT | CASAFLAGGTDTQYF
TRBJ1-2 | TRBV20-1 | - | many | TGCAGTGCTAGTAGGACGGCCCCTAACTATGGCTACACCTTC | CSASRTAPNYGYTF
TRBJ2-1 | TRBV12-3/TRBV12-4 | - | many | TGTGCCAGCAGTATTGTCCTTGGCAATGAGCAGTTCTTC | CASSIVLGNEQFF
TRBJ2-3 | TRBV7-9 | - | many | TGTGCCAGCAAAGGGCTCGCGTTGACAGATACGCAGTATTTT | CASKGLALTDTQYF
TRBJ2-7 | TRBV20-1 | TRBD1 | many | TGCAGTGCTACAGGGGGCCTGGACTACGAGCAGTACTTC | CSATGGLDYEQYF
TRBJ2-1 | TRBV5-1 | TRBD2 | many | TGCGCCAGCAGCTCGGGACTAGCGGGGGGGTCTGGAACGGGCCGGGGAAATGAGCAGTTCTTC | CASSSGLAGGSGTGRGNEQFF
TRBJ2-3 | TRBV20-1 | TRBD2 | many | TGCAGTACCAATACTCAGCGGGGTACAGATACGCAGTATTTT | CSTNTQRGTDTQYF
TRBJ2-1 | TRBV24-1 | - | - | TGTGCCAGCAGTGATTTCGGAGAGGGGATTAAGTACAATGAGCAGTTCTTC | CASSDFGEGIKYNEQFF
TRBJ2-7 | TRBV10-3 | TRBD1 | many | TGTGCCATCAGTGAGTCGGCGACAGGGACAAGTGGGGAGCAGTACTTC | CAISESATGTSGEQYF
TRBJ1-5 | TRBV10-3 | - | many | TGTGCCATCAGTGGCCACAGGGATAGCAATCAGCCCCAGCATTTT | CAISGHRDSNQPQHF
TRBJ1-6 | TRBV11-2 | - | many | TGTGCCAGCAGCCCTGGACTGATCTATAATTCACCCCTCCACTTT | CASSPGLIYNSPLHF
TRBJ1-3 | TRBV28 | - | many | TGTGCCAGCAGTCTCCTAGGGGCCGGAAACACCATATATTTT | CASSLLGAGNTIYF
TRBJ2-1 | TRBV5-1 | - | many | TGCGCCAGCAGCTTGGCTGGGCGGGATGAGCAGTTCTTC | CASSLAGRDEQFF
TRBJ2-2 | TRBV12-3/TRBV12-4 | - | - | TGTGCCAGCAGTTCCGATTACACCGGGGAGCTGTTTTTT | CASSSDYTGELFF
TRBJ1-1 | TRBV29-1 | - | - | TGCAGCCGGGTCACTGAAGCTTTCTTT | CSRVTEAFF
TRBJ2-7 | TRBV5-1 | TRBD1 | many | TGCGCCAGCAGCCCGGTGACAGGGGGCGACGAGCAGTACTTC | CASSPVTGGDEQYF
TRBJ1-1 | TRBV5-1 | - | - | TGCGCCAGCAGCTCGGGATCATGGGGGACGATTGAAGCTTTCTTT | CASSSGSWGTIEAFF
TRBJ2-3 | TRBV20-1 | TRBD1 | many | TGCAGTGCTAGGGGGACAGGGGGCACAGATACGCAGTATTTT | CSARGTGGTDTQYF
TRBJ2-3 | TRBV5-1 | - | many | TGCGCCAGCAGCTTGGCCGGGAAGCACGATACGCAGTATTTT | CASSLAGKHDTQYF
TRBJ2-1 | TRBV6-1 | - | many | TGTGCCAGCAGGGGAACAGGTTTCTCCTACAATGAGCAGTTCTTC | CASRGTGFSYNEQFF
TRBJ2-2 | TRBV12-3/TRBV12-4 | - | few | TGTGCCAGCAGTGACAGGAACACCGGGGAGCTGTTTTTT | CASSDRNTGELFF
TRBJ2-3 | TRBV5-1 | TRBD2 | many | TGCGCCAGCAGCGACCCGGGGGGGGTTGGAACAGATACGCAGTATTTT | CASSDPGGVGTDTQYF
TRBJ2-3 | TRBV20-1 | - | many | TGCAGTGCTAGAGATTCCCAGATACTCACAGATACGCAGTATTTT | CSARDSQILTDTQYF
TRBJ2-3 | TRBV28 | - | many | TGTGCCAGCAGTCCACAGGGTAGTTCAGATACGCAGTATTTT | CASSPQGSSDTQYF
TRBJ2-2 | TRBV12-3/TRBV12-4 | - | many | TGTGCCAGCAGTTCGACAGGCGTCGGGTCCGGGGAGCTGTTTTTT | CASSSTGVGSGELFF